The clone carrying this T cell receptor beta chain was counted only a few times. Antigen: not known. The CDR3 is 13 amino acids. Germline CDR1 reads SEHNR; CDR2 reads FQNEAQ (reference sequence). V was cut by 5 bases and J by 5 bases, with 12 bases left in between. MiXCR, run by TCRdb on the 5' RACE reads, gives a single entry per CDR3 protein. The top ten hold 0.85% to 1.3% of the sample, which has about 440,000 distinct CDR3 sequences, under 20% seen once. This sample was taken from a study of CD8 T cells in ankylosing spondylitis. Study-wide results and limits: In ankylosing spondylitis blood, a motif of several highly homologous TCR beta variants appeared characteristic.

Sequenced material: blood, either unsorted or a sorted T cell fraction (not recorded which). This clonotype was obtained from a male donor with ankylosing spondylitis. The rearrangement links TRBV7-9 to TRBJ2-5; D unresolved. CDR3 protein: CASSTAGLETQYF. CDR3 bases: TGTGCCAGCAGCACCGCTGGGTTGGAGACCCAGTACTTC.